This T cell receptor beta chain was sequenced for a study of blood T cell repertoires in COVID-19. Study summary: Acute and convalescent COVID-19 specimens originated in the United States, Italy and Spain. Sample material is recorded as cDNA or gDNA derived from T cells, B-cell-depleted T cells, or PBMCs.

Authors' processing steps: Counts of nucleated cells, estimated from reference gene primer amplification, were obtained. Produced via immunoSEQ multiplex PCR; TCRdb's table is partial and in-frame only. From that table come the V and J calls and clone size; the DNA was used to work out D and trimming. The profile shows about 150,000 clones, approximately 80% of them singletons. Trimming removed 1 base at V and 1 base at J, with 7 bases between. This CDR3 is built from 14 residues. Germline values: CDR1 SGHAT, CDR2 FQDESV (reference sequence). This receptor was obtained from a woman aged 55-69 years with acute or convalescent COVID-19. V usage is TRBV11-1 and J usage is TRBJ1-2; D call uncertain. Sequencing input: peripheral blood. CDR3 in DNA: TGTGCCAGCAGCTTAGGGCTTGGTAACTATGGCTACACCTTC. Translating it yields CASSLGLGNYGYTF.